The clone carrying this T cell receptor (beta chain) has just one count. No antigen is known for it. These data are taken from a study of cytomegalovirus exposure and HLA in healthy donors. Study-level results: The listing of 150 or so TCR beta chains classed them as cytomegalovirus-associated. Most TCR sequences proved rare, with some public TCRs found in many donors. Confirmation in vitro established that three CMV-associated chains were specific for CMV antigens.

With 6 bases clipped from V and 4 bases from J, the junction kept 1 base outside the gene matches. The CDR3 sequence is 11 residues long. Germline V gene data show CDR1 as SQVTM and CDR2 as ANQGSEA. 60 Vbeta and 13 Jbeta primers were used in PCR. Sequencing used immunoSEQ multiplex PCR; TCRdb keeps in-frame clones, though not all of them. The repertoire consists of about 150,000 clones, with 60% to 80% occurring once and the leading ten covering about 2%. The chain recombines TRBV29-1 with TRBJ2-5; 8 positions agree with TRBD2. The material sequenced was PBMCs. This TCR was recovered from a man younger than 40 in good health and CMV-seronegative. The CDR3 DNA reads as TGCAGCGTCCGGGGGGGAGAGACCCAGTACTTC. It encodes CSVRGGETQYF.